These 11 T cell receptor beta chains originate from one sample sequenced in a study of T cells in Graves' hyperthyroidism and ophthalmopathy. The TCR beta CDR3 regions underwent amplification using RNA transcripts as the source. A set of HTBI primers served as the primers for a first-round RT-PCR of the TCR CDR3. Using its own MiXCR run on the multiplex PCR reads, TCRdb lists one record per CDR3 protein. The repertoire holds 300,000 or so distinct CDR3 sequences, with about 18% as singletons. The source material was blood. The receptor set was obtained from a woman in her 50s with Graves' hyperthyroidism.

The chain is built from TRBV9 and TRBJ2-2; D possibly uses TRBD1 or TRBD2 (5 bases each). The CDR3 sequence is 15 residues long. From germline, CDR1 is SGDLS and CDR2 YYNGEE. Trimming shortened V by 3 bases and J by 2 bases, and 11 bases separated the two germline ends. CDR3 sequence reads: CASSDGTDNTGELFF. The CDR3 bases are TGTGCCAGCAGCGACGGGACGGATAACACCGGGGAGCTGTTTTTT.

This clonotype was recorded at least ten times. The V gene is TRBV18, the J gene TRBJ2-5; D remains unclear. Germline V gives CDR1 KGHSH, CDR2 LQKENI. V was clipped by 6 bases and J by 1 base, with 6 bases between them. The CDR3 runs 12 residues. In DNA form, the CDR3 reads TGTGCCAGCTCTCCGGGCCAAGAGACCCAGTACTTC. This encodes CASSPGQETQYF.

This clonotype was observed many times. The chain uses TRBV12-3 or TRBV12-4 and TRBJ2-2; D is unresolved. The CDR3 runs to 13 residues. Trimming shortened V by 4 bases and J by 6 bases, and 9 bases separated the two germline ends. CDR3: CASSSNTAGELFF. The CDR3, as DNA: TGTGCCAGCAGTTCAAACACGGCCGGGGAGCTGTTTTTT.

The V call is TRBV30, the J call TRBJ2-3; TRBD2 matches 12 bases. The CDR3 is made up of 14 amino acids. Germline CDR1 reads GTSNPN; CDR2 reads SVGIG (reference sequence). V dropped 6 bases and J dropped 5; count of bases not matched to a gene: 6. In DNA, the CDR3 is TGTGCCTGTAAACTAGCGGGAGGAGGAGATACGCAGTATTTT. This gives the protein CACKLAGGGDTQYF. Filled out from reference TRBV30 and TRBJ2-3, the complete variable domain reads SQTIHQWPATLVQPVGSPLSLECTVEGTSNPNLYWYRQAAGRGLQLLFYSVGIGQISSEVPQNLSASRPQDRQFILSSKKLLLSDSGFYLCACKLAGGGDTQYFGPGTRLTVL.

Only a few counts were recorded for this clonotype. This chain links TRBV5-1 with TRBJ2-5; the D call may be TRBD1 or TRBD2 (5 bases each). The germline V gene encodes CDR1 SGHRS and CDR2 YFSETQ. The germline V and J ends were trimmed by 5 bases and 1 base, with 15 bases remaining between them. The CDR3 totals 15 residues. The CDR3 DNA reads TGCGCCAGCAGACACACCTCCGGGGCCCAAGAGACCCAGTACTTC. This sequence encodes CASRHTSGAQETQYF.

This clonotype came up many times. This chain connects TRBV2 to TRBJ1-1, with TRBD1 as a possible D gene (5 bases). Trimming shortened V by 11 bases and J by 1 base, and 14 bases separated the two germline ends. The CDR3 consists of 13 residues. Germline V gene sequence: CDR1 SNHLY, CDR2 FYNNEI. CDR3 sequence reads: CAAGTAPNTEAFF. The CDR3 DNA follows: TGTGCCGCTGGGACCGCGCCGAACACTGAAGCTTTCTTT. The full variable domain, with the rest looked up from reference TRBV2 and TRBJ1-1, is EPEVTQTPSHQVTQMGQEVILRCVPISNHLYFYWYRQILGQKVEFLVSFYNNEISEKSEIFDDQFSVERPDGSNFTLKIRSTKLEDSAMYFCAAGTAPNTEAFFGQGTRLTVV.

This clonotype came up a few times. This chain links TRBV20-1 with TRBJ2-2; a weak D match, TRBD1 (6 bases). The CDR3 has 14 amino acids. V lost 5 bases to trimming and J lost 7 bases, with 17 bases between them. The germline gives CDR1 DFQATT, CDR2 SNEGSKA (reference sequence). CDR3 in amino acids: CSASLDSQIGELFF. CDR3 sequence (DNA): TGCAGTGCTTCCTTGGACAGCCAGATCGGGGAGCTGTTTTTT.

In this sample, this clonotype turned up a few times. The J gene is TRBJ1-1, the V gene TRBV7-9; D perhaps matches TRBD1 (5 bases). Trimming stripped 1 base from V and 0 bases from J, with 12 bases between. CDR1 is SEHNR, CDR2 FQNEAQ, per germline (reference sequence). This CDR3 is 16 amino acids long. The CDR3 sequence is CASSLEAGHMNTEAFF. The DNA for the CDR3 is TGTGCCAGCAGCTTAGAGGCAGGGCACATGAACACTGAAGCTTTCTTT. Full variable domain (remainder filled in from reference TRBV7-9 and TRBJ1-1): DTGVSQNPRHKITKRGQNVTFRCDPISEHNRLYWYRQTLGQGPEFLTYFQNEAQLEKSRLLSDRFSAERPKGSFSTLEIQRTEQGDSAMYLCASSLEAGHMNTEAFFGQGTRLTVV.

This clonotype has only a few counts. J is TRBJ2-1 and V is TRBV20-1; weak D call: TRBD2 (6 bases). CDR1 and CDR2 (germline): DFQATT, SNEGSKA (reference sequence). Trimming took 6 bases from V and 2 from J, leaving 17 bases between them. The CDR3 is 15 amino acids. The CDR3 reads CSAGLAATTYNEQFF. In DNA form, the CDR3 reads TGCAGTGCGGGACTGGCCGCCACTACCTACAATGAGCAGTTCTTC.

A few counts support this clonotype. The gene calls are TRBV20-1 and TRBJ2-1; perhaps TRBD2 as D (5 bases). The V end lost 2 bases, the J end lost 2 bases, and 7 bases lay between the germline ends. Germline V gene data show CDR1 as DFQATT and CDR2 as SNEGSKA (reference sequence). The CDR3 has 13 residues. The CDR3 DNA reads TGCAGTGCTAGAAGCGGCACCTACAATGAGCAGTTCTTC. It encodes CSARSGTYNEQFF.

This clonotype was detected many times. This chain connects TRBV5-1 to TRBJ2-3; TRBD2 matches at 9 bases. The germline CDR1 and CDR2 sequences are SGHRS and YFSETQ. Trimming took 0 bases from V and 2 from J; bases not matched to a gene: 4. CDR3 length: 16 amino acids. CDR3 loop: CASSLVTSGPTDTQYF. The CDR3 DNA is TGCGCCAGCAGCTTGGTTACTAGCGGGCCCACAGATACGCAGTATTTT.